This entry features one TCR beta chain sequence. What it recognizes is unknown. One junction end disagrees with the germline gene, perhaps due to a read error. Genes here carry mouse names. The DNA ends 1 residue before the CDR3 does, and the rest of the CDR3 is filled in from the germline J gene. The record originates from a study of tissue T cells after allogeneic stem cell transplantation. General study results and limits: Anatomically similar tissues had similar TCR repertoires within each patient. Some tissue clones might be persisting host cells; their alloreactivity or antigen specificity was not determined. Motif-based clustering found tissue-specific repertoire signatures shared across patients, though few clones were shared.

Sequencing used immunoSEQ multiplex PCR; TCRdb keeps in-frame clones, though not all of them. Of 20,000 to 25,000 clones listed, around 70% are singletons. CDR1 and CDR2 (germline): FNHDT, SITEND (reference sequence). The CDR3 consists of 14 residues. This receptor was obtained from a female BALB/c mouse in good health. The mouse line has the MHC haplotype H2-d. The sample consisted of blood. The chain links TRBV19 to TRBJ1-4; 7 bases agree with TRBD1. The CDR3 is CASNIETGDERLFF. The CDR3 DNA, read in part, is TGTGCCAGCAATATAGAAACAGGGGACGAAAGATTATTT. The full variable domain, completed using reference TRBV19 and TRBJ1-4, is GGIITQTPKFLIGQEGQKLTLKCQQNFNHDTMYWYRQDSGKGLRLIYYSITENDLQKGDLSEGYDASREKKSSFSLTVTSAQKNEMAVFLCASNIETGDERLFFGHGTKLSVL.